The 27 T cell receptor beta chains presented below share a single source sample, sequenced in a study of human T cells and chemical hapten exposure. TCRdb recomputed calls from the RACE reads with MiXCR, one row per CDR3 protein. This sample has about 82,000 distinct CDR3 sequences, with 10% to 15% found just once. Stated time point: patch test 3, about 24 weeks after DPC sensitization. Treatment here: therapeutic diphenylcyclopropenone sensitization with weekly scalp DPC. Sequenced here: whole blood, sampled in connection with sensitization to the hapten diphenylcyclopropenone (DPC). The origin of the receptors is a woman aged 50 to 60 with alopecia areata. Some clones in this sample may be carry-over from other donors' samples.

This clonotype was recorded many times. V and J are TRBV7-6 and TRBJ2-1; 10 bases line up with TRBD2. The CDR3 runs 16 residues. V was pared by 6 bases and J by 7 bases, with 12 bases of the junction left unmatched. Germline values: CDR1 SGHVS, CDR2 FNYEAQ. CDR3 coding DNA: TGTGCCAGCAGTAATAGCGGGGGGACCATCAGGAATGAGCAGTTCTTC. This encodes CASSNSGGTIRNEQFF.

The V call is TRBV18, the J call TRBJ2-1; D gene unclear. Germline CDR1 reads KGHSH; CDR2 reads LQKENI. Trimming cost V 0 bases and J 4 bases, with 16 bases left between them. The CDR3 extends over 17 amino acids. The CDR3 reads CASSPPVLTLSYNEQFF. In DNA, the CDR3 is TGTGCCAGCTCACCACCAGTCCTGACCCTCTCGTACAATGAGCAGTTCTTC.

This clonotype was counted ten times or more. The genes are TRBV7-8 and TRBJ2-3; 7 positions match TRBD1. The V gene's germline CDR1 is SGHVS and CDR2 FQNEAQ. The CDR3 extends over 15 amino acids. Unmatched junction bases numbered 12, after V lost 7 bases and J lost 5 bases. The CDR3 DNA sequence: TGTGCCAGCAAAAAGGGGGCAGGAACAGGAGATACGCAGTATTTT. The encoded protein is CASKKGAGTGDTQYF.

This clonotype appeared a few times. The J gene is TRBJ2-4, the V gene TRBV3-1; a weak D match, TRBD2 (6 bases). This CDR3 region has 17 residues. The ends were cut back, 1 base at V and 0 bases at J, with 13 bases in the middle. Germline V gives CDR1 LGHDT, CDR2 YNNKEL (reference sequence). CDR3 nucleotides: TGTGCCAGCAGCCAAGCTCTCGCGGGGTTAGCCAAAAACATTCAGTACTTC. This sequence encodes CASSQALAGLAKNIQYF.

This chain joins TRBV20-1 and TRBJ1-6; TRBD1 matches 7 bases. V lost 6 bases and J lost 8; bases outside the gene matches: 4. Germline values: CDR1 DFQATT, CDR2 SNEGSKA (reference sequence). The CDR3 is made up of 12 amino acids. The CDR3 DNA sequence: TGCAGTGCGCAGGGGGGGGATTCACCCCTCCACTTT. Translation gives CSAQGGDSPLHF.

The gene calls are TRBV29-1 and TRBJ2-1; 9 bases line up with TRBD2. CDR3 length equals 11 residues. Losses at the gene ends were 6 bases for V and 13 bases for J; bases not matched to a gene: 7. Per germline, CDR1 SQVTM and CDR2 ANQGSEA. The CDR3 bases are TGCAGCGTCCGACTAGCGGTAACTCAGTTCTTC. It specifies CSVRLAVTQFF.

This clonotype turned up a few times. This sequence joins TRBV10-3 and TRBJ2-3; no clear D gene. With 6 bases removed from V and 2 bases from J, the gap between germline ends came to 3 bases. The germline gives CDR1 ENHRY, CDR2 SYGVKD. The CDR3 totals 11 residues. The CDR3 DNA reads TGTGCCATCAGGACCACAGATACGCAGTATTTT. This gives the protein CAIRTTDTQYF.

This clonotype was seen ten or more times. The V and J genes are TRBV10-3 and TRBJ1-3; 9 positions agree with TRBD1. Germline CDR1 reads ENHRY; CDR2 reads SYGVKD. Trimming removed 6 bases from V and 4 bases from J; junction bases left unmatched: 7. This CDR3 is built from 15 residues. As DNA, the CDR3 is TGTGCCATCAGCCACGGGACAGGGACAGGAAACACCATATATTTT. Its protein is CAISHGTGTGNTIYF.

The chain employs TRBV6-5 and TRBJ2-7, with 7 bases fitting TRBD2. Germline CDR1 MNHEY, CDR2 SVGAGI. The CDR3 runs 15 residues. After removal of 6 bases from V and 0 bases from J, the junction contained 8 bases not matched to a gene. DNA for the CDR3: TGTGCCAGCAGCCCCCCTAGCGGCAGCTCCTACGAGCAGTACTTC. This gives the protein CASSPPSGSSYEQYF.

Ten or more counts support this clonotype. V and J are TRBV6-6 and TRBJ2-5, with D perhaps TRBD2 (6 bases). CDR3 length equals 14 residues. Germline values: CDR1 MNHNY, CDR2 SVGAGI (reference sequence). V was cut by 6 bases and J by 4 bases, with 15 bases left in between. CDR3 coding DNA: TGTGCCAGCAGAGATCGGGGAGGCGGAGAGACCCAGTACTTC. Translation gives CASRDRGGGETQYF.

This clonotype was observed a handful of times. The V and J genes are TRBV18 and TRBJ1-2; no firm D call. CDR1 and CDR2 from the germline V gene are KGHSH and LQKENI. Trimming left V 1 base short and J 8 bases short, with 5 bases between. The CDR3 length is 11 residues. This CDR3 reads CASSPLSGYTF. CDR3 nucleotides: TGTGCCAGCTCACCACTTTCGGGCTACACCTTC. Variable domain in full (rest from reference TRBV18 and TRBJ1-2): NAGVMQNPRHLVRRRGQEARLRCSPMKGHSHVYWYRQLPEEGLKFMVYLQKENIIDESGMPKERFSAEFPKEGPSILRIQQVVRGDSAAYFCASSPLSGYTFGSGTRLTVV.

CDR3 in amino acids: CASKHLAGQTYEQYF. The CDR3 DNA sequence: TGTGCCAGCAAACATCTGGCGGGACAGACCTACGAGCAGTACTTC. The gene calls are TRBV27 and TRBJ2-7, with D maybe TRBD1 (7 bases). Deletions cut 7 bases from V and 2 bases from J, with 18 bases between. Germline CDR1 is MNHEY and CDR2 is SMNVEV (reference sequence). CDR3 size: 15 residues.

Ten or more counts support this clonotype. The rearrangement joins TRBV2 to TRBJ1-1, with a possible D match to TRBD1 (5 bases). The CDR3 extends over 13 amino acids. Germline V gene lookup returns CDR1 SNHLY and CDR2 FYNNEI. Trimming shortened V by 5 bases and J by 2 bases, and 9 bases separated the two germline ends. The CDR3 here is CASSLGVNTEAFF. The CDR3 DNA follows: TGTGCCAGCAGTTTGGGGGTTAACACTGAAGCTTTCTTT. The whole variable domain, filled in from reference TRBV2 and TRBJ1-1, reads EPEVTQTPSHQVTQMGQEVILRCVPISNHLYFYWYRQILGQKVEFLVSFYNNEISEKSEIFDDQFSVERPDGSNFTLKIRSTKLEDSAMYFCASSLGVNTEAFFGQGTRLTVV.

This clonotype was recorded a few times. The J gene is TRBJ2-2, the V gene TRBV25-1; D may match TRBD1 or TRBD2 (5 bases each). The V gene lost 1 base and the J gene lost 1 base, with 10 bases spanning the gap. This CDR3 contains 16 residues. The germline gives CDR1 MGHDK, CDR2 SYGVNS. CDR3 residues: CASSEFRGVNTGELFF. The CDR3, as DNA: TGTGCCAGCAGTGAATTTCGAGGGGTGAACACCGGGGAGCTGTTTTTT.

This clonotype was seen only a few times. The chain couples TRBV18 to TRBJ2-5; D is perhaps TRBD1 (5 bases). Trimming took off 2 bases at V and 5 bases at J, with 9 bases between the two ends. Germline CDR1 reads KGHSH; CDR2 reads LQKENI. This CDR3 is 13 amino acids long. The CDR3 spells CASSPAAGETQYF. The CDR3, as DNA: TGTGCCAGCTCACCAGCCGCAGGGGAGACCCAGTACTTC. The entire variable domain, with the rest obtained from reference TRBV18 and TRBJ2-5, is as follows: NAGVMQNPRHLVRRRGQEARLRCSPMKGHSHVYWYRQLPEEGLKFMVYLQKENIIDESGMPKERFSAEFPKEGPSILRIQQVVRGDSAAYFCASSPAAGETQYFGPGTRLLVL.

As to this clonotype: A read error may be the cause here, since a much bigger clone is one base away. The rearrangement links TRBV6-1 to TRBJ2-5; TRBD1 matches 9 bases. The CDR3 extends over 14 amino acids. CDR1 and CDR2 from the germline V gene are MNHNS and SASEGT. CDR3 sequence: CVSSPTGGPETQYF. The CDR3 DNA is TGTGTCAGCAGCCCGACAGGGGGGCCCGAGACCCAGTACTTC.

On this clonotype: Sequence at one end of the junction differs from germline and may be a read error. The V call is TRBV29-1, the J call TRBJ1-3, with D unclear. Germline assignment: CDR1 SQVTM and CDR2 ANQGSEA. The CDR3 contains 11 residues. CDR3 nucleotides: TGCAGCGTTGATAACCTCAGTGAACCGCTTTTT. This encodes CSVDNLSEPLF.

This clonotype was counted ten times or more. The chain has TRBV7-3 and TRBJ1-6; 10 nucleotides agree with TRBD1. This CDR3 is 15 amino acids long. CDR1 and CDR2 (germline): SGHTA, FQGTGA. Trimming cost V 4 bases and J 6 bases; bases outside gene matches: 3. CDR3 in DNA: TGTGCCAGCAGCTCCGGGACAGGGGCTAATTCACCCCTCCACTTT. Its translation: CASSSGTGANSPLHF.

This clonotype was seen ten or more times. The chain recombines TRBV18 with TRBJ1-5; no clear D gene. This CDR3 contains 14 residues. Germline CDR1 and CDR2: KGHSH and LQKENI. With 3 bases removed from V and 5 bases from J, the gap between germline ends came to 11 bases. For the CDR3, the DNA is TGTGCCAGCTCACCTTCGTCAGAGTATCAGCCCCAGCATTTT. Its protein product is CASSPSSEYQPQHF.

This chain joins TRBV4-2 and TRBJ2-7; no reliable D call. Germline lookup yields CDR1 LGHNA and CDR2 YNFKEQ. The CDR3 totals 13 residues. Trimming cost V 0 bases and J 3 bases, with 6 bases left between them. CDR3 residues: CASSQDWGYEQYF. The CDR3 DNA is TGTGCCAGCAGCCAAGATTGGGGCTACGAGCAGTACTTC.

This clonotype was counted only a few times. The J gene is TRBJ2-5, the V gene TRBV29-1; TRBD1 aligns across 8 bases. V was pared by 4 bases and J by 5 bases, with 6 bases of the junction left unmatched. The V gene's germline CDR1 is SQVTM and CDR2 ANQGSEA. The CDR3 loop spans 13 amino acids. The CDR3 DNA reads as TGCAGCGTTGGGACAGGGACGTTCGAGACCCAGTACTTC. It encodes CSVGTGTFETQYF.

The chain uses TRBV18 and TRBJ1-3, with TRBD1 matching 8 bases. This CDR3 region has 14 residues. Germline lookup yields CDR1 KGHSH and CDR2 LQKENI. Trimming took 3 bases from V and 5 from J; bases not matched to a gene: 3. CDR3 nucleotide sequence: TGTGCCAGCTCACCGGACAGGGAGCGAAACACCATATATTTT. Its translation: CASSPDRERNTIYF.

The V call is TRBV6-2 or TRBV6-3, the J call TRBJ2-3; TRBD2 agrees at 10 bases. CDR3 length equals 19 residues. The V gene's germline CDR1 is MNHEY and CDR2 SVGEGT. With V trimmed by 2 bases and J by 4 bases, 15 bases remained unmatched. The CDR3 DNA follows: TGTGCCAGCAGTTACGACCCTCGCGCGCCTAGCGGGAGCGCAGATACGCAGTATTTT. Protein sequence: CASSYDPRAPSGSADTQYF.

This clonotype was observed many times. This chain connects TRBV9 to TRBJ2-7; a weak D match, TRBD2 (6 bases). The germline CDR1 and CDR2 sequences are SGDLS and YYNGEE. The CDR3 runs to 12 residues. V was pared by 4 bases and J by 7 bases, with 12 bases between. Here the CDR3 DNA reads TGTGCCAGCAGCCCGGGGGAAGGGGAGCAGTACTTC. Protein product: CASSPGEGEQYF.

As for this clonotype: Being one base from a much bigger clone, this may be a read error. The genes are TRBV19 and TRBJ1-2; D unresolved. CDR3 size: 15 residues. CDR1 LNHDA and CDR2 SQIVND come from the germline V gene (reference sequence). V lost 6 bases, J lost 2 bases, and 16 bases lay in between. As DNA, the CDR3 is TGTGCCAGTAGCGAAATTGCGGACCCGAACTATGGCTACACCTTC. Amino acid sequence: CASSEIADPNYGYTF. The full variable domain, completed using reference TRBV19 and TRBJ1-2, is DGGITQSPKYLFRKEGQNVTLSCEQNLNHDAMYWYRQDPGQGLRLIYYSQIVNDFQKGDIAEGYSVSREKKESFPLTVTSAQKNPTAFYLCASSEIADPNYGYTFGSGTRLTVV.

The CDR3 nucleotides read TGTGCCAGCAGCCCAGTAGCCCATGAGCAGTTCTTC. Protein sequence: CASSPVAHEQFF. This sequence joins TRBV7-9 and TRBJ2-1; the D is unclear. The CDR3 contains 12 residues. Trimming pared 5 bases from V and 8 bases from J, leaving 10 bases between. Germline V lookup: CDR1 SEHNR, CDR2 FQNEAQ (reference sequence).

The chain combines TRBV11-2 with TRBJ2-7; 7 positions agree with TRBD1. Germline loops: CDR1 SGHAT, CDR2 FQNNGV. The CDR3 runs 16 residues. The trim removed 5 bases at V and 2 bases at J, leaving 12 bases unmatched. The chain's CDR3 is CASSPLKRQGTYEQYF. CDR3 nucleotides: TGTGCCAGCAGCCCGCTTAAGCGACAGGGCACCTACGAGCAGTACTTC.